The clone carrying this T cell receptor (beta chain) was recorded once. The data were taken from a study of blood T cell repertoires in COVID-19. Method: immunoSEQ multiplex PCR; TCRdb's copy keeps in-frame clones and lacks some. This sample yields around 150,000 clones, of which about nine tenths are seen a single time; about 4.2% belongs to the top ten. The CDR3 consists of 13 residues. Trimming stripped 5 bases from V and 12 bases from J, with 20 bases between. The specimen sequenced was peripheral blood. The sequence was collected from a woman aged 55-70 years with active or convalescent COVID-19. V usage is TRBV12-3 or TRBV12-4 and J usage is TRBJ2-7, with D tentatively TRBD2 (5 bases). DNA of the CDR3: TGTGCCAGCAGTGCGACCGGGGTTCGGGGATGGTACTTC. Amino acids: CASSATGVRGWYF.